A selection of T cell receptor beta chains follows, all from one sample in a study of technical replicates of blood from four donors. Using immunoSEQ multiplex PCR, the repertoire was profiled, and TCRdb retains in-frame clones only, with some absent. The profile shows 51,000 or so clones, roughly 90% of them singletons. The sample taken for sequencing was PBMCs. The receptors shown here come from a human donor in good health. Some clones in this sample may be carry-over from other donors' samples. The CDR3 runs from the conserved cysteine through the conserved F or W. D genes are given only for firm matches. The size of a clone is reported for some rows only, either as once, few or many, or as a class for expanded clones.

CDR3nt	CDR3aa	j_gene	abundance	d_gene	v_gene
TGTGCCAGCAGCCAAGATCTCCTAGCGGGGGGGCGTGGCAATGAGCAGTTCTTC	CASSQDLLAGGRGNEQFF	TRBJ2-1	NA	TRBD2	TRBV4-2
TGTGCCTGGAGTGTAGCCCTCGGGACCCAGTACTTC	CAWSVALGTQYF	TRBJ2-5	NA	NA	TRBV30
TGTGCCAGCAGCTTGGAGTTCTATTCTGGAAACACCATATATTTT	CASSLEFYSGNTIYF	TRBJ1-3	once	NA	TRBV5-5
TGCGCCAGCAGCCAAGATGAGTGGTCCTACGAGCAGTACTTC	CASSQDEWSYEQYF	TRBJ2-7	few	NA	TRBV4-3
TGTGCCAGCAGCAAAGGCGGCTACTGCTCTGTAGGAAACACCATATATTTT	CASSKGGYCSVGNTIYF	TRBJ1-3	NA	NA	TRBV21-1
TGTGCCAGCAGCTTAATCACAGGGGGATGGGCCAACGTCCTGACTTTC	CASSLITGGWANVLTF	TRBJ2-6	once	TRBD1	TRBV5-8
TGCGCCAGCAGCCAAGGAGTAGGCGGCGATTCACCCCTCCACTTT	CASSQGVGGDSPLHF	TRBJ1-6	NA	NA	TRBV4-3
TGTGCCAGCAGCTCTAGACTAGCGGGGGAGGCGGAGACCCAGTACTTC	CASSSRLAGEAETQYF	TRBJ2-5	once	TRBD2	TRBV11-3
TGTGCCAGCAGCCCCAGCGGGACCTACGAGCAGTACTTC	CASSPSGTYEQYF	TRBJ2-7	NA	TRBD2	TRBV7-9
TGCGCCAGCAGCCAATTCCAAGGCGGACAAGAGACCCAGTACTTC	CASSQFQGGQETQYF	TRBJ2-5	NA	NA	TRBV4-3
TGTGCCACCCACCGGGGGGCGAGGGCAGATACGCAGTATTTT	CATHRGARADTQYF	TRBJ2-3	NA	NA	TRBV27
TGCGCCAGCAGCCAAAACAGGGGGCAGGACACTGAAGCTTTCTTT	CASSQNRGQDTEAFF	TRBJ1-1	once	TRBD1	TRBV4-3
TGTGCCAGCAGTGAGACTGGCACAGATACGCAGTATTTT	CASSETGTDTQYF	TRBJ2-3	few	NA	TRBV6-4
TGCGCCAGCAGCCAAGAGGGGGCAGCCATGGGTGAAGCTTTCTTT	CASSQEGAAMGEAFF	TRBJ1-1	NA	NA	TRBV4-1
TGTGCCAGTAGTATCGGGGGGCGGAGCACTGAAGCTTTCTTT	CASSIGGRSTEAFF	TRBJ1-1	NA	NA	TRBV19
TGTGCCAGCAGCGTAGCGGGGGATTCACCCCTCCACTTT	CASSVAGDSPLHF	TRBJ1-6	NA	NA	TRBV9
TGTGCCAGCAGCTTGGGACAGGATAATTCACCCCTCCACTTT	CASSLGQDNSPLHF	TRBJ1-6	NA	NA	TRBV5-6
TGTGCCAGCAGCCGGGGACTTGGGGAGACCCAGTACTTC	CASSRGLGETQYF	TRBJ2-5	NA	NA	TRBV7-3
TGTGCCAGTAGTATGACTAGCGGGGTAGAGACCCAGTACTTC	CASSMTSGVETQYF	TRBJ2-5	NA	TRBD2	TRBV19
TGCGCCAGCAGCCAAGCCTGGTGGACTAGCGGAGACACAGATACGCAGTATTTT	CASSQAWWTSGDTDTQYF	TRBJ2-3	NA	TRBD2	TRBV4-3